Presented here are 5 T cell receptor beta chains from one specimen sequenced in a study of vaccination and CD4 T cells after COVID-19. TCRdb processed the PCR reads anew with MiXCR; each CDR3 protein has one entry. The sample contains over 15,000 distinct CDR3 sequences, 66% of which appear only once. The source material was CD4+ T cells from blood, sampled after SARS-CoV-2 vaccination. The receptors derive from a human donor who had recovered from COVID-19.

The sample holds a few counts of this clonotype. CDR3 protein: CATKEGNIQYF. CDR3 sequence (DNA): TGTGCCACCAAGGAAGGAAACATTCAGTACTTC. The chain has TRBV19 and TRBJ2-4; no clear D. The CDR3 consists of 11 residues. Germline-derived CDR1 and CDR2 are LNHDA and SQIVND (reference sequence). V shed 10 bases and J shed 6 bases, with 10 bases lying between them.

The gene calls are TRBV19 and TRBJ1-1; the D is unclear. V was shortened by 10 bases and J by 1 base, with 19 bases between the two germline ends. CDR1 is LNHDA and CDR2 is SQIVND in the germline V gene (reference sequence). The CDR3 sequence is 15 residues long. The CDR3 protein is CATRIRPSGNTEAFF. In nucleotides, the CDR3 is TGTGCCACTCGAATCCGACCGAGCGGGAACACTGAAGCTTTCTTT.

This clonotype has only a few counts. This rearrangement joins TRBV19 to TRBJ2-7; D could derive from TRBD1 or TRBD2 (5 bases each). Trimming stripped 9 bases from V and 6 bases from J, with 18 bases between. The CDR3 has 13 amino acids. The germline V gene encodes CDR1 LNHDA and CDR2 SQIVND (reference sequence). The CDR3 DNA is TGTGCCAGCGACTCCGGGACCCACACCGAGCAGTACTTC. It yields the protein CASDSGTHTEQYF.

The J gene is TRBJ2-2, the V gene TRBV9; no reliable D call. V dropped 3 bases and J dropped 8 bases, with 11 bases sitting between them. The CDR3 has 13 amino acids. Germline values: CDR1 SGDLS, CDR2 YYNGEE. The CDR3 is CASSAPSGGELFF. The DNA of the CDR3 is TGTGCCAGCAGCGCCCCTAGTGGGGGGGAGCTGTTTTTT.

The rearrangement joins TRBV28 to TRBJ1-3, with TRBD1 matching over 9 bases. Germline V gene sequence: CDR1 MDHEN, CDR2 SYDVKM. Trimming removed 5 bases from V and 4 bases from J; junction bases left unmatched: 6. The CDR3 spans 15 residues. The CDR3 loop reads CASSEQGARGNTIYF. CDR3 coding DNA: TGTGCCAGCAGTGAACAGGGGGCACGAGGAAACACCATATATTTT.